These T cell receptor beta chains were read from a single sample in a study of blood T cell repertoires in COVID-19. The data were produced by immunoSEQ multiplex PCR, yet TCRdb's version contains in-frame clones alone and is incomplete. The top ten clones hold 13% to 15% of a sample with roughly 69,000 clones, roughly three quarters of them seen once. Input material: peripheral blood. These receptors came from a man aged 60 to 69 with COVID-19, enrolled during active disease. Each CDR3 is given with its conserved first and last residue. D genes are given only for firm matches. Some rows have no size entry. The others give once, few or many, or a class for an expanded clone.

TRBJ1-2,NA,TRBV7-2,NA,TGTGCCAGCAGCTTAGGGGGACTGGCTAACTATGGCTACACCTTC,CASSLGGLANYGYTF
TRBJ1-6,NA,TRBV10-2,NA,TGCGCCAGCAGAGACCGACCAACAGATAATTCACCCCTCCACTTT,CASRDRPTDNSPLHF
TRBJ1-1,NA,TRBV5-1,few,TGCGCCAGCAGCTTGGGGCAGATGAACACTGAAGCTTTCTTT,CASSLGQMNTEAFF
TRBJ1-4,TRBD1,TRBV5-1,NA,TGCGCCAGCAGCTTGGCACAGGGGGCGAGGAGTGAAAAACTGTTTTTT,CASSLAQGARSEKLFF
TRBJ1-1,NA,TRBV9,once,TGTGCCAGCAGCCCCCGCGGCAGGGGCCTGAGAGGCACTGAAGCTTTCTTT,CASSPRGRGLRGTEAFF
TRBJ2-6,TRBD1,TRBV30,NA,TGTGCCACCGGGACAGGGGCGTCTGGGGCCAACGTCCTGACTTTC,CATGTGASGANVLTF
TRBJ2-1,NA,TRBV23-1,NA,TGCGCCAGCAGTCCCCCGAACAGGGCAGAGGATGAGCAGTTCTTC,CASSPPNRAEDEQFF
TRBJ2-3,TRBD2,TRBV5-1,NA,TGCGCCAGCAGCTACGGACTAGAAGGAGATACGCAGTATTTT,CASSYGLEGDTQYF
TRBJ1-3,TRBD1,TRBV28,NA,TGTGCCAGCAGACCCGACAGGGGTACCGGAAACACCATATATTTT,CASRPDRGTGNTIYF
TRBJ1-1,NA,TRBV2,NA,TGTGCCAGCCCCAGCACTGAAGCTTTCTTT,CASPSTEAFF
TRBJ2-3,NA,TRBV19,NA,TGTGCCAGTAGTAGCCAGGGGGGCCTGGATACGCAGTATTTT,CASSSQGGLDTQYF
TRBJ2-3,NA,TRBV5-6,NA,TGTGCCAGCAGCCCCGGTGCTCGAGATACGCAGTATTTT,CASSPGARDTQYF
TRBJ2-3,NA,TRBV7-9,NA,TGTGCCAGCAGCTTTGGAAGGGGAGATACGCAGTATTTT,CASSFGRGDTQYF
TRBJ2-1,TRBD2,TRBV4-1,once,TGCGCCAGCAGCCAGGATTTGCGGGGGGAGCAGTTCTTC,CASSQDLRGEQFF
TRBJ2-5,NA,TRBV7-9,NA,TGTGCCAGCAGCATCACGGGGACCCAGTACTTC,CASSITGTQYF
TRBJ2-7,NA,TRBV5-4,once,TGTGCCAGCAGCTCCCCCTCCTATAGCTCCTACGAGCAGTACTTC,CASSSPSYSSYEQYF
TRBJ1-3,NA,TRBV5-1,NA,TGCGCCAGCAGCTTGACGGGCTCTGGAAACACCATATATTTT,CASSLTGSGNTIYF
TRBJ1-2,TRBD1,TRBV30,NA,TGTGCCTGGAGTCTTCCAGGACAGGGGGGCTATGGCTACACCTTC,CAWSLPGQGGYGYTF
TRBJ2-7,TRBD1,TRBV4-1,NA,TGCGCCAGCAGCCAGACCCCGGGACAGGCCTACGAGCAGTACTTC,CASSQTPGQAYEQYF
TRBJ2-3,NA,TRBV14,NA,TGTGCCAGCAGGCACACCGTCGGGACTTCATCTGATACGCAGTATTTT,CASRHTVGTSSDTQYF
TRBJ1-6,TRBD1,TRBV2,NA,TGTGCCAGCAGTGGACAGGGGCCCCTCCACTTT,CASSGQGPLHF
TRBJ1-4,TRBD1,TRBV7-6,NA,TGTGCCAGCAGCTTCGAGGGACAGGTTCACTGCACTAATGAAAAACTGTTTTTT,CASSFEGQVHCTNEKLFF
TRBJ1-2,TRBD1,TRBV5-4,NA,TGTGCCAGCACCTTACAGGGGAACTATGGCTACACCTTC,CASTLQGNYGYTF
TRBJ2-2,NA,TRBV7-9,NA,TGTGCCAGCAGCTTAGACGCGGATACCGGGGAGCTGTTTTTT,CASSLDADTGELFF
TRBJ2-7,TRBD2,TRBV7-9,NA,TGTGCCAGCAGCTCAGGGACTAGTTTAGGGTCCTACGAGCAGTACTTC,CASSSGTSLGSYEQYF
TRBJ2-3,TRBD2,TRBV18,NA,TGTGCCAGCTCCGGGAGGGGCACAGATACGCAGTATTTT,CASSGRGTDTQYF
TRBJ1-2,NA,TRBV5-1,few,TGCGCCAGCAGCCCAGACAGTACTAACTATGGCTACACCTTC,CASSPDSTNYGYTF
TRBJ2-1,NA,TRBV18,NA,TGTGCCAGCTCACCTACGAGAGGAGACAATGAGCAGTTCTTC,CASSPTRGDNEQFF
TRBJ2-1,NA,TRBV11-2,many,TGTGCCAGCAGCAAGTCCCTTTCGGGCAATGAGCAGTTCTTC,CASSKSLSGNEQFF
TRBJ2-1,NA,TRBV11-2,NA,TGTGCCAGCAGCTTAATACGGGGATCGAGTGAGCAGTTCTTC,CASSLIRGSSEQFF
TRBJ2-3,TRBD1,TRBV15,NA,TGTGCCACCAGCCAAGACGTGGGACAGGGGGCTCAGTATTTT,CATSQDVGQGAQYF
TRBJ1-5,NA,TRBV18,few,TGTGCCAGCTCGCCCCAGGGGAATCACAATCAGCCCCAGCATTTT,CASSPQGNHNQPQHF
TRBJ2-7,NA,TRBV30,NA,TGTGCCTGGAGTGTTAAGAATCCGGACTTCATCTACGAGCAGTACTTC,CAWSVKNPDFIYEQYF
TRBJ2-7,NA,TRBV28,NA,TGTGCCAGCAGTTTGGCCCGTTACGAGCAGTACTTC,CASSLARYEQYF
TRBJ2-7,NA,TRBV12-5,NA,TGTGCTAGTGGGGTTCGGTGGTGGTGGTCCTACGAGCAGTACTTC,CASGVRWWWSYEQYF
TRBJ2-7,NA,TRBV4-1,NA,TGCGCCAGCAGTGACGGAGGTGGCGGCTCCTACGAGCAGTACTTC,CASSDGGGGSYEQYF
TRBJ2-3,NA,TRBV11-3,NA,TGTGCCAGCAGCTTAGGGGAAGGCGGGGACACAGATACGCAGTATTTT,CASSLGEGGDTDTQYF
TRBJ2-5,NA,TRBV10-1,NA,TGCGCCAGCAGTGGCGGTTTCCAAGAGACCCAGTACTTC,CASSGGFQETQYF
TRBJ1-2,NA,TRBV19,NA,TGTGCCAGTAGATATGGACAGCAGAATGGCTACACCTTC,CASRYGQQNGYTF
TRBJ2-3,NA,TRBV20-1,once,TGCAGTGCACAGACAGCAGATACGCAGTATTTT,CSAQTADTQYF
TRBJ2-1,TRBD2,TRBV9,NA,TGTGCCAGCAGCGTAGACGGGAGGGCCGTATATGAGCAGTTCTTC,CASSVDGRAVYEQFF
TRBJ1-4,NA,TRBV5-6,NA,TGTGCCAGCAGCTCCATCCAGGGGTCGGCTAATGAAAAACTGTTTTTT,CASSSIQGSANEKLFF
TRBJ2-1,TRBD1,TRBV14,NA,TGTGCCAGCGAGCCCCTGGGACAGCCTTACAATGAGCAGTTCTTC,CASEPLGQPYNEQFF
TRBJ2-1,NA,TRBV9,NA,TGTGCCAGCAGCGTCCTTAGTTTAGAGGATGAGCAGTTCTTC,CASSVLSLEDEQFF
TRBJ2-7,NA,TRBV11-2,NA,TGTGCCAGCAGCTCTTCGGTCGCCTCCTACGAGCAGTACTTC,CASSSSVASYEQYF
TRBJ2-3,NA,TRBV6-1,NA,TGTGCCAGCAGTGAGAGGGGGGATACGCAGTATTTT,CASSERGDTQYF
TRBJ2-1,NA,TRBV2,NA,TGTGCCAGCAGTGAAGCTCCGTACAATGAGCAGTTCTTC,CASSEAPYNEQFF
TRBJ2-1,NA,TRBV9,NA,TGTGCCAGCAGCGACCCCCGCGGGGAAGGGAAGCAGTTCTTC,CASSDPRGEGKQFF
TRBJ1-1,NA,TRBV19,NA,TGTGCCAGTAGTCAGACAGGGAACACTGAAGCTTTCTTT,CASSQTGNTEAFF
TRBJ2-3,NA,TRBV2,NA,TGTGCCAGCAGTGAAGCGGGGCTCACAGATACGCAGTATTTT,CASSEAGLTDTQYF
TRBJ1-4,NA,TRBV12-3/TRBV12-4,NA,TGTGCCAGCAAAGGGACTGCTAACGAAAAACTGTTTTTT,CASKGTANEKLFF
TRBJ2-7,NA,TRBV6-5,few,TGTGCCAGTAAATTGGGACTGAGCTCCTACGAGCAGTACTTC,CASKLGLSSYEQYF
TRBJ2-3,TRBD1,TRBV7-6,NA,TGTGCCAGCAGCTTAGCAGGGGGCCCCACAGATACGCAGTATTTT,CASSLAGGPTDTQYF
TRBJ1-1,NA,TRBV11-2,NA,TGTGCCAGCAGCCTATCAGGGAACACTGAAGCTTTCTTT,CASSLSGNTEAFF
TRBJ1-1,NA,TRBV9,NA,TGTGCCAGCAGCGCCTCAGGGGCGTGGGGGAACACTGAAGCTTTCTTT,CASSASGAWGNTEAFF
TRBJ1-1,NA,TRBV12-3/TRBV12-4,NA,TGTGCCAGCAGTCGTATAACTGAAGCTTTCTTT,CASSRITEAFF
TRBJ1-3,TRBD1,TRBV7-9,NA,TGTGCCAGCAGCCAGCTAAGGGGGCCTGGAAACACCATATATTTT,CASSQLRGPGNTIYF
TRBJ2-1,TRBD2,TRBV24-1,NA,TGTGCCACCAGTGATGAGCGGGAGCTTCTAGGGGAGCAGTTCTTC,CATSDERELLGEQFF
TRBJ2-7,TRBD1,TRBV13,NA,TGTGCCAGCAGCTCCCGGACAGGCTTCTACGAGCAGTACTTC,CASSSRTGFYEQYF